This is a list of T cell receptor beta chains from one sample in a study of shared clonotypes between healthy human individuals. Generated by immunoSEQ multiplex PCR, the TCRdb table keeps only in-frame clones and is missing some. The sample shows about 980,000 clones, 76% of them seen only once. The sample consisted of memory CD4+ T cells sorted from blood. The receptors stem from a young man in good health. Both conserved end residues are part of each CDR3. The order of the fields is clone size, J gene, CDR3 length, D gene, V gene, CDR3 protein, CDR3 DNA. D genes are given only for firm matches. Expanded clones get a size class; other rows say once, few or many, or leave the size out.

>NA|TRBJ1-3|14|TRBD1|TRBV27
CASRGQGRGNTIYF
TGTGCCAGCAGGGGACAGGGAAGGGGAAACACCATATATTTT
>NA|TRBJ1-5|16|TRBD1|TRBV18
CASSRDRTGSGQPQHF
TGTGCCAGCTCACGGGATCGGACAGGGTCGGGTCAGCCCCAGCATTTT
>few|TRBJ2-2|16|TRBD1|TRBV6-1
CASSGPGQGNTGELFF
TGTGCCAGCAGTGGGCCGGGACAGGGGAACACCGGGGAGCTGTTTTTT
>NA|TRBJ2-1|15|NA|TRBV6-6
CASSLAGRSYNEQFF
TGTGCCAGCAGCCTTGCAGGCCGCTCCTACAATGAGCAGTTCTTC
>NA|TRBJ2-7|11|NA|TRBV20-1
CSAPLDSQQYF
TGCAGTGCTCCGCTAGACTCTCAGCAGTACTTC
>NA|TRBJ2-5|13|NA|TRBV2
CASVGGTKETQYF
TGTGCCAGCGTTGGGGGGACGAAAGAGACCCAGTACTTC
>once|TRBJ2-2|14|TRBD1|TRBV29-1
CSVSRDRGAGELFF
TGCAGCGTCTCCCGGGACAGGGGTGCCGGGGAGCTGTTTTTT
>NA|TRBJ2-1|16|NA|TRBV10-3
CAISESGLSSYNEQFF
TGTGCCATCAGTGAGTCGGGCCTCAGCTCCTACAATGAGCAGTTCTTC
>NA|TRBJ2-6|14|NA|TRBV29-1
CSVQQVSGANVLTF
TGCAGCGTACAACAGGTTTCTGGGGCCAACGTCCTGACTTTC
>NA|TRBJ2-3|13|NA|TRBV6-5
CASRSGNTDTQYF
TGTGCCAGTCGAAGCGGAAACACAGATACGCAGTATTTT